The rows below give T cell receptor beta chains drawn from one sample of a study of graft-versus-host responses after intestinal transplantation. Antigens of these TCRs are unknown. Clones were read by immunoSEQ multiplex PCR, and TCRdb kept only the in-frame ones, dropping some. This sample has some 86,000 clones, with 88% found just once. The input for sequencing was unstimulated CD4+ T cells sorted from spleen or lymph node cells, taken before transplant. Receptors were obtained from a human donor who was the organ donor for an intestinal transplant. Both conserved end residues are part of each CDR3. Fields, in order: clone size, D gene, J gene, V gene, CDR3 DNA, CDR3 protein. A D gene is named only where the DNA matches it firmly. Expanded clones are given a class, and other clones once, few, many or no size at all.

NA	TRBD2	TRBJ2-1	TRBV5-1	TGCGCCAGCAGCGCCGGAATCGGGGGGGATGAGCAGTTCTTC	CASSAGIGGDEQFF
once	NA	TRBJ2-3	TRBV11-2	TGTGCCAGCAGGGGGCTCCGGCGCCCCGGACCAGATACGCAGTATTTT	CASRGLRRPGPDTQYF
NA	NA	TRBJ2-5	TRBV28	TGTGCCAGCAGCCCCGCGAGGGACCAGTACTTC	CASSPARDQYF
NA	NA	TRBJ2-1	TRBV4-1	TGCGCCAGCAGCCAACCAGGGCTCGGTGAGCAGTTCTTC	CASSQPGLGEQFF
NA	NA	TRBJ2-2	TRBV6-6	TGTGCCAGCAGTTGGCTAGCGTCGAACACCGGGGAGCTGTTTTTT	CASSWLASNTGELFF
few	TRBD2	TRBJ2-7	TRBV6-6	TGTGCCAGCAGCCCCACCCGGGGCGGGGGAATAGGTGAGCAGTACTTC	CASSPTRGGGIGEQYF
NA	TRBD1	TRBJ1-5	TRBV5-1	TGCGCCAGCAGCTTGGCCCCCTCGGACAGGGCTGGCAATCAGCCCCAGCATTTT	CASSLAPSDRAGNQPQHF
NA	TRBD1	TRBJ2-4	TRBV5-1	TGCGCCAGCAGCTCTAAGACAGGGGGCGCGGACATTCAGTACTTC	CASSSKTGGADIQYF
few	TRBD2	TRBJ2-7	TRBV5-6	TGTGCCAGCAGCTTGAGGAGGCCCGCGCTAGCGGGAGTCTACGAGCAGTACTTC	CASSLRRPALAGVYEQYF
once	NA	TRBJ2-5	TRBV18	TGTGCCAGCTCACCGGCGGTTCAAGAGACCCAGTACTTC	CASSPAVQETQYF
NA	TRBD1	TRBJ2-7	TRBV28	TGTGCCAGCAGTCTCCGGGACAGGGAGGTCGAGCAGTACTTC	CASSLRDREVEQYF
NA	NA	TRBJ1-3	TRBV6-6	TGTGCCAGCCGAGAGACAGCCTCTGGAAACACCATATATTTT	CASRETASGNTIYF
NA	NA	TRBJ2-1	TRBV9	TGTGCCAGCACCCCCCGGTCCTTCAATTACAATGAGCAGTTCTTC	CASTPRSFNYNEQFF
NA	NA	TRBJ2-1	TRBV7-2	TGTGCCAGCAGCCGGGGTGTTGAGCAGTTCTTC	CASSRGVEQFF
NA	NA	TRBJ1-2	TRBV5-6	TGTGCCAGCAGCTTGGTCGGGACAACTTACTATGGCTACACCTTC	CASSLVGTTYYGYTF
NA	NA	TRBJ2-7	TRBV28	TGTGCCAGCAGGACATACTACGAGCAGTACTTC	CASRTYYEQYF
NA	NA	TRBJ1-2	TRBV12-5	TGTGCTAGTGGCCTAATTGGACAGACGGATCCCTATGGCTACACCTTC	CASGLIGQTDPYGYTF
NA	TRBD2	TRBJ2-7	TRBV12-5	TGTGCTAGTGGTTGGGAAAAGGGACTAGCGGGTTACGAGCAGTACTTC	CASGWEKGLAGYEQYF
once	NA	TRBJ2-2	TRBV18	TGTGCCAGCTCACCACGCCGGACACCTAACACCGGGGAGCTGTTTTTT	CASSPRRTPNTGELFF
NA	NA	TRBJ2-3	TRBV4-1	TGCGCCAGCAGCCAAGGAAGCCTGGCTAGCCCAGATACGCAGTATTTT	CASSQGSLASPDTQYF
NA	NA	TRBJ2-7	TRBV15	TGTGCCACCAGCAGAGATATCGGTCGCTACGAGCAGTACTTC	CATSRDIGRYEQYF
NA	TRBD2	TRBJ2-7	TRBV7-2	TGTGCCAGCAGCTTAGATTACGGGGGGTCCTACGAGCAGTACTTC	CASSLDYGGSYEQYF
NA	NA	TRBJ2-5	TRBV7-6	TGTGCCAGCAGTACCCAGCGGGAGACCCAGTACTTC	CASSTQRETQYF
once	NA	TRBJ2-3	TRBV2	TGTGCCAGCCTTCCGGGTAGACTGGGAGATACGCAGTATTTT	CASLPGRLGDTQYF
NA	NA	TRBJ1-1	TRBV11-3	TGTGCCAGCAGCTCACAGCTTTCGAACACTGAAGCTTTCTTT	CASSSQLSNTEAFF
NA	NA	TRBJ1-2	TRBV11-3	TGTGCCAGCAGCCGCTTGAGGGATGGCTATGGCTACACCTTC	CASSRLRDGYGYTF
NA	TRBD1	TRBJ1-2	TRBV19	TGTGCCAGTAGTCCACGGGACAGCCGGGGACCTGGCTACACCTTC	CASSPRDSRGPGYTF
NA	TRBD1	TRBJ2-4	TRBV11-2	TGTGCCAGCAGCTCCCGGGACAGGGGAGGAATTCAGTACTTC	CASSSRDRGGIQYF
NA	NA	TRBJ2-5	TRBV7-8	TGTGCCAGCAGCTTAGAGCCCCGCATAGAGACCCAGTACTTC	CASSLEPRIETQYF
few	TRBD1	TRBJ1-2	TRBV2	TGTGCCAGCAGGGGGACAGGGGCGCGCTATGGCTACACCTTC	CASRGTGARYGYTF
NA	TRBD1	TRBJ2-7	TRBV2	TGTGCCAGCAGTGGTATCGGGACAGGGGGGGACGAGCAGTACTTC	CASSGIGTGGDEQYF
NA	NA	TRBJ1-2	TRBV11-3	TGTGCCAGCAGCCCGGAGATAAACTATGGCTACACCTTC	CASSPEINYGYTF
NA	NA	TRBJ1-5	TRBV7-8	TGTGCCAGCAGCTTTAGGGGGAATCAGCCCCAGCATTTT	CASSFRGNQPQHF
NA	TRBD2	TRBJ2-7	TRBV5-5	TGTGCCAGCAGCTTGGAACTAGCGGCTACCTACGAGCAGTACTTC	CASSLELAATYEQYF
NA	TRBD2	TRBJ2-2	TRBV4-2	TGTGCCAGCAGCCAAGAGCTAGCGGGGGTAGTCGGGGAGCTGTTTTTT	CASSQELAGVVGELFF
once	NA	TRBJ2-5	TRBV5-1	TGCGCCAGCTCCGGGACACCCTGGAGCGAGACCCAGTACTTC	CASSGTPWSETQYF